Below, one TCR beta chain is given with its context. V dropped 4 bases and J dropped 3; count of bases not matched to a gene: 10. Germline V lookup: CDR1 SGHKS, CDR2 YYEKEE (reference sequence). The CDR3 extends over 15 amino acids. The method was immunoSEQ multiplex PCR; TCRdb's version includes in-frame clones alone and lacks a portion of them. This table holds 150,000 to 200,000 clones, roughly 84% found once. The entry originates in a study of blood T cell repertoires in COVID-19. The sequenced material came from peripheral blood. The clonotype was recovered from a human donor with acute or convalescent COVID-19. The donor label of this sample is uncertain. V is TRBV5-5 and J is TRBJ2-7, with 7 bases identical to TRBD2. The CDR3 here is CASSGEGSQGYEQYF. The CDR3 bases are TGTGCCAGCAGCGGGGAGGGGTCCCAAGGCTACGAGCAGTACTTC.